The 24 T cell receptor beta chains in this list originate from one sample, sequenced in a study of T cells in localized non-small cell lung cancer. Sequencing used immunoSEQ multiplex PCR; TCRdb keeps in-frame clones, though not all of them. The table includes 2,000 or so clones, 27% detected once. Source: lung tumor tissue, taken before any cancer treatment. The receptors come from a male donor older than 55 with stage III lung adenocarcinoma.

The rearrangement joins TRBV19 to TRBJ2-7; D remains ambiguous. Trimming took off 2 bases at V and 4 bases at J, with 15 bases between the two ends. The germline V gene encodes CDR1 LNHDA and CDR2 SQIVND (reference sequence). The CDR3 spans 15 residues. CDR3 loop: CASSIKDGDLYEQYF. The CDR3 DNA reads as TGTGCCAGTAGTATAAAGGACGGAGACCTTTACGAGCAGTACTTC.

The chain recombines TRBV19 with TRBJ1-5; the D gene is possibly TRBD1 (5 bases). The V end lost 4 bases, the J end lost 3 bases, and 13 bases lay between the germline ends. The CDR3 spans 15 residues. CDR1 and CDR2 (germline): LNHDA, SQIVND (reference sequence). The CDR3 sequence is CASSTEGRNNQPQHF. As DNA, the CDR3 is TGTGCCAGTAGTACCGAGGGGCGTAACAATCAGCCCCAGCATTTT.

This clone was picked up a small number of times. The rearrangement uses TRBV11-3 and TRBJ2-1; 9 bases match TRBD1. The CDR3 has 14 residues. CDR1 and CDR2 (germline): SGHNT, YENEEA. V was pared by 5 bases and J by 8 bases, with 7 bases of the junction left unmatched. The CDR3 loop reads CASSPRDREHEQFF. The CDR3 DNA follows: TGTGCCAGCAGCCCCCGGGACAGGGAACATGAGCAGTTCTTC.

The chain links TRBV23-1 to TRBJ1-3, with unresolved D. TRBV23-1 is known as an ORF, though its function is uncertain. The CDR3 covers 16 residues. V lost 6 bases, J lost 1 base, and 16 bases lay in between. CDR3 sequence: CASRRTWGESGNTIYF. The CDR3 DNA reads TGCGCCAGCAGGAGGACGTGGGGAGAGTCTGGAAACACCATATATTTT.

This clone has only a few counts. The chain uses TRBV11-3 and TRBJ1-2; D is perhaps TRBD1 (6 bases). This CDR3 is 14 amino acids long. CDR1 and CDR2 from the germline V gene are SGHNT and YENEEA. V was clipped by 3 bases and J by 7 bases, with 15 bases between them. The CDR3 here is CASSLGATGAGYTF. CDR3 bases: TGTGCCAGCAGCTTGGGGGCTACAGGCGCTGGCTACACCTTC.

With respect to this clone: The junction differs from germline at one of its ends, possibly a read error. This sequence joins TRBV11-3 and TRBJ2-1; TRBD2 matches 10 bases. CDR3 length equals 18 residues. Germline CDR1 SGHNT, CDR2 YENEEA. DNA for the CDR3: TGTGCTAGCAGCCCAAGACCACTAGCGGGGAATACCTACAATGAGCAGTTCTTC. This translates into CASSPRPLAGNTYNEQFF.

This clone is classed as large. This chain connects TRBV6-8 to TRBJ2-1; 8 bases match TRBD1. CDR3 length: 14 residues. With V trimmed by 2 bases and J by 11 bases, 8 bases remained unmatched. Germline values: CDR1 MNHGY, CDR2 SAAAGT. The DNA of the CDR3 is TGTGCCAGCAGTTACGCACCCGACAGGGGTCAGCAGTTCTTC. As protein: CASSYAPDRGQQFF.

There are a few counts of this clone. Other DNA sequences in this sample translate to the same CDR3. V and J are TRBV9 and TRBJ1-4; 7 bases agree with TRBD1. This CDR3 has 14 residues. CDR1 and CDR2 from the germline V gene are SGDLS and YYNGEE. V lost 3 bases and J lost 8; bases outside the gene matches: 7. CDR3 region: CASSGTGAGEKLFF. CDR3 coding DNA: TGTGCCAGCAGCGGGACAGGCGCCGGAGAAAAACTGTTTTTT.

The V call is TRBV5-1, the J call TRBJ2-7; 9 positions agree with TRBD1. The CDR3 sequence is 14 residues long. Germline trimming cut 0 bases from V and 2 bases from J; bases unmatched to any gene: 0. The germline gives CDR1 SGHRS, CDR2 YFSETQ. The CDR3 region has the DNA TGCGCCAGCAGCTTGGGACAGGGGGCCTACGAGCAGTACTTC. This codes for CASSLGQGAYEQYF.

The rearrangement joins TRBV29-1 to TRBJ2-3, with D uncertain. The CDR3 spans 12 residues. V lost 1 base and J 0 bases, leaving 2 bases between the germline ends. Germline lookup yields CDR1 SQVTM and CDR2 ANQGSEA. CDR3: CSVEGSTDTQYF. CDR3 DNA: TGCAGCGTTGAAGGGAGCACAGATACGCAGTATTTT.

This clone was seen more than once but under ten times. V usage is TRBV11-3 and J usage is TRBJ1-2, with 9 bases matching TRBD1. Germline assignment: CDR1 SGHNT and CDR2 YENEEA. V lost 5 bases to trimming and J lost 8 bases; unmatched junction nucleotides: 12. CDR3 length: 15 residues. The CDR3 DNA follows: TGTGCCAGCAGCCCACCGGGACAGGGAAACGGCGGCTACACCTTC. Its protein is CASSPPGQGNGGYTF. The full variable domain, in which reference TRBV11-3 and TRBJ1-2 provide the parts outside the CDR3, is EAGVVQSPRYKIIEKKQPVAFWCNPISGHNTLYWYLQNLGQGPELLIRYENEEAVDDSQLPKDRFSAERLKGVDSTLKIQPAELGDSAVYLCASSPPGQGNGGYTFGSGTRLTVV.

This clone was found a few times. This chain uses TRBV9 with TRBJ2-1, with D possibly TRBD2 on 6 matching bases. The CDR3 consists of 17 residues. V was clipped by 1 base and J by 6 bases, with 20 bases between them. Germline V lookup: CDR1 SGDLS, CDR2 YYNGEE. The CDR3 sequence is CASSVKRAGNPSNEQFF. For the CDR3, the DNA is TGTGCCAGCAGCGTAAAAAGGGCGGGGAACCCGAGCAATGAGCAGTTCTTC.

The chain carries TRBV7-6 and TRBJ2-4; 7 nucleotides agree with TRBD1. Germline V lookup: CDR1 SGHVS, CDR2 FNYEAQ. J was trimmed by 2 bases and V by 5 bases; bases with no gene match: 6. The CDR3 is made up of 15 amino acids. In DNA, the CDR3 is TGTGCCAGCAGCGTGGGGGACAGCTCCAAAAACATTCAGTACTTC. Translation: CASSVGDSSKNIQYF.

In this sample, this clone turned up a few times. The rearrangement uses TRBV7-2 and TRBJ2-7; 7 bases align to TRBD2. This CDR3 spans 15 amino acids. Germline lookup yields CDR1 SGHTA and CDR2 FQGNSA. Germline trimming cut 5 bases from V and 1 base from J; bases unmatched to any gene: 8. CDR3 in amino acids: CASSQGLAESYEQYF. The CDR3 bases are TGTGCCAGCAGCCAAGGTCTAGCGGAATCCTACGAGCAGTACTTC.

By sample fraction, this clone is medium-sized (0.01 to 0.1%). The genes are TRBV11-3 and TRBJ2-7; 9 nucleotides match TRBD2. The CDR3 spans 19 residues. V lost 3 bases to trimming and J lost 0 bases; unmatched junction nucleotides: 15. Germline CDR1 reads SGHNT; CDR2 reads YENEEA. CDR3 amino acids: CASSFLEGLAGPNSYEQYF. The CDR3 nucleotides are TGTGCCAGCAGCTTTCTCGAAGGGCTAGCGGGGCCTAACTCCTACGAGCAGTACTTC.

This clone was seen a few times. The part of the CDR3 DNA that was read is TGTGCCATCAGTGAGGGGGTGTCCTACGAGCAGTAC. Its translation is CAISEGVSYEQY. The whole CDR3 region reads CAISEGVSYEQYF. This sequence joins TRBV10-3 and TRBJ2-7; D not resolved. The read ends 1 residue before the CDR3 terminus; that terminus is restored from the germline J gene. Germline CDR1 and CDR2: ENHRY and SYGVKD. The CDR3 totals 13 residues. Trimming stripped 2 bases from V and 1 base from J, with 6 bases between.

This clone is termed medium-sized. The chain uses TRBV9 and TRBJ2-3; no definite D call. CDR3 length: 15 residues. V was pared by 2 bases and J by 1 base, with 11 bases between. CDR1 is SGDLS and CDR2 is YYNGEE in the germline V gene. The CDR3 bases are TGTGCCAGCAGCGTCCTATCGTCGGGCACAGATACGCAGTATTTT. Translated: CASSVLSSGTDTQYF.

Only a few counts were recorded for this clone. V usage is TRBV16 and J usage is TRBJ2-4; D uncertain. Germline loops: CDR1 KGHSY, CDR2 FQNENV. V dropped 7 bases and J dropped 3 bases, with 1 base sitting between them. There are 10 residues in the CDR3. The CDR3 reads CASNKNIQYF. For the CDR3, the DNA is TGTGCCAGCAACAAAAACATTCAGTACTTC.

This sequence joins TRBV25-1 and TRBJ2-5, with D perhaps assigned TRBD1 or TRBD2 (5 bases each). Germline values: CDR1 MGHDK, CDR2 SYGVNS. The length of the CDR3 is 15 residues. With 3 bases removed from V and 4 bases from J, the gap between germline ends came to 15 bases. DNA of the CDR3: TGTGCCAGCAGTGAGATCGGGGCCGCGGGAGAGACCCAGTACTTC. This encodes CASSEIGAAGETQYF.

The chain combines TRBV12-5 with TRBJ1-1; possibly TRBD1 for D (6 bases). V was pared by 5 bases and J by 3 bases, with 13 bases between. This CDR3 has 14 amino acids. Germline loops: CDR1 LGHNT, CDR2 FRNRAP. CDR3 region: CASGRQVGDTEAFF. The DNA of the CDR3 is TGTGCTAGTGGTAGACAGGTGGGGGACACTGAAGCTTTCTTT.

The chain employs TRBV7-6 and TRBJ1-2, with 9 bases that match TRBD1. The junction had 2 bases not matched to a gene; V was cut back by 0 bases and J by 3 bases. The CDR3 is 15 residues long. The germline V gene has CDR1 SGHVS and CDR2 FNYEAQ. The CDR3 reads CASSLARTGDYGYTF. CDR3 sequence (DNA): TGTGCCAGCAGCTTAGCGCGGACAGGGGACTATGGCTACACCTTC.

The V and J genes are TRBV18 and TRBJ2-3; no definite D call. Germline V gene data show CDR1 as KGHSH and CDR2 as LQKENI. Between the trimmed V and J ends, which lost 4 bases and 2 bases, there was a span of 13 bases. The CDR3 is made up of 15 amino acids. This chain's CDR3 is CASSQSPGVTDTQYF. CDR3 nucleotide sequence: TGTGCCAGCTCACAATCGCCCGGAGTCACAGATACGCAGTATTTT. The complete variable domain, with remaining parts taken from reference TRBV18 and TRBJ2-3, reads NAGVMQNPRHLVRRRGQEARLRCSPMKGHSHVYWYRQLPEEGLKFMVYLQKENIIDESGMPKERFSAEFPKEGPSILRIQQVVRGDSAAYFCASSQSPGVTDTQYFGPGTRLTVL.

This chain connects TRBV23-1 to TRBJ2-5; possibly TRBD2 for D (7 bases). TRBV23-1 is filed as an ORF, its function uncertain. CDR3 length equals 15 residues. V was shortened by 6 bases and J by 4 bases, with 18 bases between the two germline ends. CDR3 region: CASSFGGRGRETQYF. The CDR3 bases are TGCGCCAGCAGCTTCGGGGGGCGGGGTCGAGAGACCCAGTACTTC.

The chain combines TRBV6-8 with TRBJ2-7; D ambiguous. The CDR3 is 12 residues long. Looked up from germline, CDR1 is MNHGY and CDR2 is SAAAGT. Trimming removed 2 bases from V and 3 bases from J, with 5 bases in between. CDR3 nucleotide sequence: TGTGCCAGCAGTTACACCGACTACGAGCAGTACTTC. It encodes CASSYTDYEQYF.